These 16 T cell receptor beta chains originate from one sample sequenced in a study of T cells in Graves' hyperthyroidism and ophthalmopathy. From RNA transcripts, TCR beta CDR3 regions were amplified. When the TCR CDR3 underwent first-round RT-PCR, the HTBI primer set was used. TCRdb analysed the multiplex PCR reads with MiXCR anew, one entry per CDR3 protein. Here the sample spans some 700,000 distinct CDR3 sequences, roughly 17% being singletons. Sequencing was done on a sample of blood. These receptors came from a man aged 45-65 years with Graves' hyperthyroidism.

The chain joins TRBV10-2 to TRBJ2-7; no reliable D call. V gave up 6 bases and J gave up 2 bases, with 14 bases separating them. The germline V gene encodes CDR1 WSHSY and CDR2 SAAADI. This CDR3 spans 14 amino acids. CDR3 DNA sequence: TGCGCCAGCAGCATAAGGGAAGAGACCTACGAGCAGTACTTC. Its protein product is CASSIREETYEQYF.

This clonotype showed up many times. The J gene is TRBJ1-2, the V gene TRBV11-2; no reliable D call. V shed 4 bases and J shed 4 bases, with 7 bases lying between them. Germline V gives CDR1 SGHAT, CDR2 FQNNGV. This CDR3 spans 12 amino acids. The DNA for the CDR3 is TGTGCCAGCAGCTCCCAGTCCTATGGCTACACCTTC. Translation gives CASSSQSYGYTF.

For the CDR3, the DNA is TGCAGTGCTACCCCCTTAGTCTCCCAAGAGACCCAGTACTTC. As protein: CSATPLVSQETQYF. The J gene is TRBJ2-5, the V gene TRBV20-1; D unresolved. The ends were cut back, 4 bases at V and 1 base at J, with 13 bases in the middle. CDR3 length equals 14 residues. Germline loops: CDR1 DFQATT, CDR2 SNEGSKA (reference sequence).

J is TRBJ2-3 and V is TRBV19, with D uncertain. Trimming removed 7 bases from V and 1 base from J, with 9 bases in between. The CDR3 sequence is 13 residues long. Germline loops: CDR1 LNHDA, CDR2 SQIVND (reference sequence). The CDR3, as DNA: TGTGCCAGTAATAAGCAGGGCACAGATACGCAGTATTTT. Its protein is CASNKQGTDTQYF. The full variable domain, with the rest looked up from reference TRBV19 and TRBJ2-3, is DGGITQSPKYLFRKEGQNVTLSCEQNLNHDAMYWYRQDPGQGLRLIYYSQIVNDFQKGDIAEGYSVSREKKESFPLTVTSAQKNPTAFYLCASNKQGTDTQYFGPGTRLTVL.

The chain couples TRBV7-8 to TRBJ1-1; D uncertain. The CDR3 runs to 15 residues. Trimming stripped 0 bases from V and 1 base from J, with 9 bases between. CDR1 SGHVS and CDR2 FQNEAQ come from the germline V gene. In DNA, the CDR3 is TGTGCCAGCAGCTTAGCGACAAGCTCGAACACTGAAGCTTTCTTT. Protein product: CASSLATSSNTEAFF.

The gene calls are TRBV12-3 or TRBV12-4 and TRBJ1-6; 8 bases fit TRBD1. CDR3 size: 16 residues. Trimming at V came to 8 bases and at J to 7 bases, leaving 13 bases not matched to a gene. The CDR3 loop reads CASAPAQGAGNSPLHF. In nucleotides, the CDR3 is TGTGCCAGCGCCCCGGCCCAGGGGGCAGGGAATTCACCCCTCCACTTT.

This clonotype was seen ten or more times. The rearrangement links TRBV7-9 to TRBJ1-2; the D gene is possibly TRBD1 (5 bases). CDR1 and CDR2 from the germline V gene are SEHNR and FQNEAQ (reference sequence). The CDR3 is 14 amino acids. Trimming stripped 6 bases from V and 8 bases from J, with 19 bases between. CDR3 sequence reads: CASRLGAGDEGYTF. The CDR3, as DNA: TGTGCCAGCAGATTGGGAGCGGGGGATGAGGGCTACACCTTC.

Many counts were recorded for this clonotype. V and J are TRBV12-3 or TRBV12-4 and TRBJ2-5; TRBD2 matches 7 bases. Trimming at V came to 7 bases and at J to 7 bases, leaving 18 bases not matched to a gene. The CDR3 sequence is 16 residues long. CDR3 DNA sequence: TGTGCCAGCACCTCTTTTGCGGGAGCCCTCATGGGGACCCAGTACTTC. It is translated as CASTSFAGALMGTQYF.

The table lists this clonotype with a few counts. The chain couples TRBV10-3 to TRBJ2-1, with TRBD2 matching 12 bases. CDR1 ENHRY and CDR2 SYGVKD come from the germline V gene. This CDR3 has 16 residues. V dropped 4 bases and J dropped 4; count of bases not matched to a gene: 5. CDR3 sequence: CAISALLAGGYNEQFF. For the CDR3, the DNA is TGTGCCATCAGTGCCCTACTAGCGGGAGGATACAATGAGCAGTTCTTC.

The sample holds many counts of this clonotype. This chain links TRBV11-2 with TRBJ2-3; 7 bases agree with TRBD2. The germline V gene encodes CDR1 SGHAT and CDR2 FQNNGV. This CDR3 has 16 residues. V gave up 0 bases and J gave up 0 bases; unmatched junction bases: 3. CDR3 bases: TGTGCCAGCAGCTTAGAGGCGGGAGCTAGCACAGATACGCAGTATTTT. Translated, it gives CASSLEAGASTDTQYF.

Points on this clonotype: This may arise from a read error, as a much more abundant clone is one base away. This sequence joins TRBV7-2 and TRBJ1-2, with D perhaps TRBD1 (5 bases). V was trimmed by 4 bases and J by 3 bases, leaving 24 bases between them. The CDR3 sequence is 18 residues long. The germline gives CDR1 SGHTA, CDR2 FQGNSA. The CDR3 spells CASSCRQSACRRHYGYTF. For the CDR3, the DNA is TGTGCCAGCAGCTGCCGACAGAGCGCCTGTAGAAGGCACTATGGCTACACCTTC.

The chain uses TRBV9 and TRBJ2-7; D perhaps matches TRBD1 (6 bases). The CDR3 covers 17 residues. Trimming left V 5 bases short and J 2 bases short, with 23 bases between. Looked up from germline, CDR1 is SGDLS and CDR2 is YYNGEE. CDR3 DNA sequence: TGTGCCAGCAGTCCTGGAGAAGGGACATCCCTCCCCTACGAGCAGTACTTC. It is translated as CASSPGEGTSLPYEQYF.

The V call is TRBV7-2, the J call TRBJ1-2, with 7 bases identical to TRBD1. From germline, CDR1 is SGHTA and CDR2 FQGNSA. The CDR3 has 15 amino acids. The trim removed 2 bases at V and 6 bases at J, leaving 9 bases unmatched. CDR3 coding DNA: TGTGCCAGCAGCTTACAGGCAGGGGGTGGCCATGGCTACACCTTC. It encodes CASSLQAGGGHGYTF. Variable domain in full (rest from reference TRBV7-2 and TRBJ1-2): GAGVSQSPSNKVTEKGKDVELRCDPISGHTALYWYRQSLGQGLEFLIYFQGNSAPDKSGLPSDRFSAERTGGSVSTLTIQRTQQEDSAVYLCASSLQAGGGHGYTFGSGTRLTVV.

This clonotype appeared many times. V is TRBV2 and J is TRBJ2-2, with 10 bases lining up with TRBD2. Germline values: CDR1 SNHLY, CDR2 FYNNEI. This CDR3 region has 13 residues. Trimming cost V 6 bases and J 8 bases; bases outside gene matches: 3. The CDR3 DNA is TGTGCCAGCAGAACTAGCGGGATAGGGGAGCTGTTTTTT. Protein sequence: CASRTSGIGELFF.

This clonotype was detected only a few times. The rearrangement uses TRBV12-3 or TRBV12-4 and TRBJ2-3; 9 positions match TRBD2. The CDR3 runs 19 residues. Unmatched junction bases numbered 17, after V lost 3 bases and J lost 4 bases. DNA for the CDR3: TGTGCCAGCAGTTTTCCGGTTTACCTGGCGGGAGGGCCACCAGATACGCAGTATTTT. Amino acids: CASSFPVYLAGGPPDTQYF.

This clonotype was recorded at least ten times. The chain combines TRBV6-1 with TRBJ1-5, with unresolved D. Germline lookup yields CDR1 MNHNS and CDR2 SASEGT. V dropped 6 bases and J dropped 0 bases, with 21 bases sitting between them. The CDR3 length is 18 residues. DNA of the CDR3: TGTGCCAGCAGCCGTGAACTTTACGTACAGTATAGCAATCAGCCCCAGCATTTT. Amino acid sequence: CASSRELYVQYSNQPQHF.